This T cell receptor (beta chain) was captured in a study of long-term antiretroviral therapy in people with HIV. Study information: First collections came about a decade before the 2015 immediate-ART recommendation.

CDR3 length equals 12 residues. From germline, CDR1 is SGHAT and CDR2 FQNNGV. The V and J ends lost 5 bases and 7 bases respectively, with 8 bases between them. Runs used v3.0 of the immunoSEQ assay and were done at survey level. Generated by immunoSEQ multiplex PCR, the TCRdb table keeps only in-frame clones and is missing some. The table has 26,000 or so clones, about 90% seen once. Specimens held about 0.85-11 million cryopreserved PBMC prior to DNA extraction. The chain is built from TRBV11-2 and TRBJ2-2; the D is unclear. This specimen was unsorted PBMCs, taken 2 years after starting antiretroviral therapy. This receptor was taken from a man aged 45-65 years with HIV. The CDR3 DNA follows: TGTGCCAGCAGCCTGGCTGGCGGGGAGCTGTTTTTT. This codes for CASSLAGGELFF. Drawing the rest from reference TRBV11-2 and TRBJ2-2, the complete variable domain is EAGVAQSPRYKIIEKRQSVAFWCNPISGHATLYWYQQILGQGPKLLIQFQNNGVVDDSQLPKDRFSAERLKGVDSTLKIQPAKLEDSAVYLCASSLAGGELFFGEGSRLTVL.